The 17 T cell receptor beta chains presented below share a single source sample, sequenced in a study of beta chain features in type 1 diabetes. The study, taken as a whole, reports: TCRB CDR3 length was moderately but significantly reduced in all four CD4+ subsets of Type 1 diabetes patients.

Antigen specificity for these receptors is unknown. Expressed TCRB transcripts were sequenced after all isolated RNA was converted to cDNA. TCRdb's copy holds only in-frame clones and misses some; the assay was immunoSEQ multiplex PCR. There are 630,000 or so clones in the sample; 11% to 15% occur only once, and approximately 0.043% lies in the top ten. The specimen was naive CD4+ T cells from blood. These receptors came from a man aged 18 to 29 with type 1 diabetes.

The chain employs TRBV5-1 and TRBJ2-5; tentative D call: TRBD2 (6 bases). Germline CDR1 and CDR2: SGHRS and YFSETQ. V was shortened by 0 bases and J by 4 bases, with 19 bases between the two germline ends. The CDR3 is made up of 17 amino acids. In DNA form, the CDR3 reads TGCGCCAGCAGCTTGGCCCCTAGCGCCTTTAGCTTAGAGACCCAGTACTTC. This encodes CASSLAPSAFSLETQYF.

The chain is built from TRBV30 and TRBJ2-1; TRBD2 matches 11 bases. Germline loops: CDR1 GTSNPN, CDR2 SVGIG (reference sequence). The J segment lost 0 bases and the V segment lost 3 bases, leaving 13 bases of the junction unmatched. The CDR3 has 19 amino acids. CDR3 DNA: TGTGCCTGGAGATTGATAGGGCTAGCGGGAGGTACCTCCTACAATGAGCAGTTCTTC. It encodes CAWRLIGLAGGTSYNEQFF. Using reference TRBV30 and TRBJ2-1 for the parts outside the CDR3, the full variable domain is SQTIHQWPATLVQPVGSPLSLECTVEGTSNPNLYWYRQAAGRGLQLLFYSVGIGQISSEVPQNLSASRPQDRQFILSSKKLLLSDSGFYLCAWRLIGLAGGTSYNEQFFGPGTRLTVL.

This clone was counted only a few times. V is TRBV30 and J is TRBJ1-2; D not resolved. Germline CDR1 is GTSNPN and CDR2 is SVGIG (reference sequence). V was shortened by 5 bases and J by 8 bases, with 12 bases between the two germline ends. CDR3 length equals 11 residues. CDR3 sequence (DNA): TGTGCCTGGGGCGGCACTATCGGCTACACCTTC. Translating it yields CAWGGTIGYTF.

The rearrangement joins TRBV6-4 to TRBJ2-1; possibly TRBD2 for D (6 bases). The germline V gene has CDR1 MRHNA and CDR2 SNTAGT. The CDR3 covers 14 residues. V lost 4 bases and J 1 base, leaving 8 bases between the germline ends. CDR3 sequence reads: CASSVAESYNEQFF. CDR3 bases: TGTGCCAGCAGTGTAGCGGAATCCTACAATGAGCAGTTCTTC.

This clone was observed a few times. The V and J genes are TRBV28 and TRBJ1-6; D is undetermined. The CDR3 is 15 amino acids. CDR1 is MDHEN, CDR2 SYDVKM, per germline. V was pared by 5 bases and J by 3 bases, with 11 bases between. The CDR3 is CASSVGKRYNSPLHF. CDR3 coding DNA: TGTGCCAGCAGTGTAGGAAAACGCTATAATTCACCCCTCCACTTT.

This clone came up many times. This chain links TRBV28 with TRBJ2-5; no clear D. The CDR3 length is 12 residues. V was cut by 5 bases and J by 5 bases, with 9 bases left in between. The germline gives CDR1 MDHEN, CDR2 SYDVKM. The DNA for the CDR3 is TGTGCCAGCAGTGCCCCCCGGGAGACCCAGTACTTC. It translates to CASSAPRETQYF.

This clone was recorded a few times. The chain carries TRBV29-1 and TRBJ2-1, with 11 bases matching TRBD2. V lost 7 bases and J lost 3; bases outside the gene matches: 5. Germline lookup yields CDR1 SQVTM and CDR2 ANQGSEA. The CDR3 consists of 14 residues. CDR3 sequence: CSAATSGVYNEQFF. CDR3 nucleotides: TGCAGCGCCGCGACTAGCGGGGTCTACAATGAGCAGTTCTTC.

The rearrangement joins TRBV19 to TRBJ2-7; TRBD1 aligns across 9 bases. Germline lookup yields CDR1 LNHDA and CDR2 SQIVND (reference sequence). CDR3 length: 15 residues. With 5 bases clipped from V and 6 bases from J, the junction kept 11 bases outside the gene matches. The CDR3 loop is CASSQDRGGFGEQYF. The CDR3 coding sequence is TGTGCCAGTAGTCAGGACAGGGGAGGGTTCGGCGAGCAGTACTTC.

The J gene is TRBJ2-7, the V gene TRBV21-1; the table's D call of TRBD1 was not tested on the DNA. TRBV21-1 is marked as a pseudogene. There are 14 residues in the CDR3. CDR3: CASKDRGPPYEQYF. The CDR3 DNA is TGTGCCAGCAAAGACAGGGGGCCTCCCTACGAGCAGTACTTC.

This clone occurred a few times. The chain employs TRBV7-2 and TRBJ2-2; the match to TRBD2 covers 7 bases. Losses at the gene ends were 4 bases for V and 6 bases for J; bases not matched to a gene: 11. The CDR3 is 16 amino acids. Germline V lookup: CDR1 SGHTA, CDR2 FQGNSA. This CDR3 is CASSSPRVAGAGELFF. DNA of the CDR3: TGTGCCAGCAGCTCTCCGAGGGTAGCGGGTGCCGGGGAGCTGTTTTTT.

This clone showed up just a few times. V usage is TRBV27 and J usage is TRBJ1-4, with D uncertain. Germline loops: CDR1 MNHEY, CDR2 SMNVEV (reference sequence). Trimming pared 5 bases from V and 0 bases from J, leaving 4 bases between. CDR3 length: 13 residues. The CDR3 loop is CASSPSTNEKLFF. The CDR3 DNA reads TGTGCCAGCAGTCCTTCAACTAATGAAAAACTGTTTTTT.

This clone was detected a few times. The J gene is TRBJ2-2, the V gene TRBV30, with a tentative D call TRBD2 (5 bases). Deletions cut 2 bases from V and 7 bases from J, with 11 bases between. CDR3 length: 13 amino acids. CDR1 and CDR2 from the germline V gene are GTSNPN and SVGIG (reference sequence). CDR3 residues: CAWSSVEGGELFF. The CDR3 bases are TGTGCCTGGAGTTCCGTAGAGGGCGGGGAGCTGTTTTTT.

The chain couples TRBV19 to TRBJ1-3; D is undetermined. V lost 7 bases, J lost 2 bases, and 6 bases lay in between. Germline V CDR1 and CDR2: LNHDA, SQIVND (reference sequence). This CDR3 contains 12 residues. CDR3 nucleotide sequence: TGTGCCAGTAAACCAACTGGAAACACCATATATTTT. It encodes CASKPTGNTIYF.

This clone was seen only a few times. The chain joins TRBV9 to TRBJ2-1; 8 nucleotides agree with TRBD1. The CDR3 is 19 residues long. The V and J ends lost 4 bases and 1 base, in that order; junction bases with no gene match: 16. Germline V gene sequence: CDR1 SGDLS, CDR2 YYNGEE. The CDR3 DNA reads TGTGCCAGCAGCCACCGGATCTCGCGACAGGGGCAATCCTACAATGAGCAGTTCTTC. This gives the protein CASSHRISRQGQSYNEQFF.

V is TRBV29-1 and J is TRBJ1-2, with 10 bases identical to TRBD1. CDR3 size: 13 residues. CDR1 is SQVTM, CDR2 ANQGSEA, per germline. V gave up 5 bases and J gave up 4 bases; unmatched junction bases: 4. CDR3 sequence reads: CSVSDRGAYGYTF. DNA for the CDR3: TGCAGCGTTTCGGACAGGGGGGCCTATGGCTACACCTTC.

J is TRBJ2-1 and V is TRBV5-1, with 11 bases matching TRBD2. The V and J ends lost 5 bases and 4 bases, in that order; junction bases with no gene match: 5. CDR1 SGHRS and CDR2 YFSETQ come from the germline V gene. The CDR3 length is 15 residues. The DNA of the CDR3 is TGCGCCAGCAGTTACCGACTAGCGGGATACAATGAGCAGTTCTTC. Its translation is CASSYRLAGYNEQFF.

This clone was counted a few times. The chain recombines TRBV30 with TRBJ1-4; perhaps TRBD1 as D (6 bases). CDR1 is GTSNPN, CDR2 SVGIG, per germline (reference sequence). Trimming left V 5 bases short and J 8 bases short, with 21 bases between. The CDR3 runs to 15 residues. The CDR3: CAWATPGGSREKLFF. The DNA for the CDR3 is TGTGCCTGGGCAACTCCCGGGGGCTCAAGGGAAAAACTGTTTTTT.